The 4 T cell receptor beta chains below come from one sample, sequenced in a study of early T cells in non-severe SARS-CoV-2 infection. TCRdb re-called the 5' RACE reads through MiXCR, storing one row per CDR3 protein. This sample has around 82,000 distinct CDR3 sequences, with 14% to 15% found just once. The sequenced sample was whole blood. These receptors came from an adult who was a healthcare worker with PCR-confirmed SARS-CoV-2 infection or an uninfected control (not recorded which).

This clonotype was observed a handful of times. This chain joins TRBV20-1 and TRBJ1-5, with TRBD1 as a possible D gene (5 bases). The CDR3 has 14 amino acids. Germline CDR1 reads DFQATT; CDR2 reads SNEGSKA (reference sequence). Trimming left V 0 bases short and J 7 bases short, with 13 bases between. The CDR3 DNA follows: TGCAGTGCTAGAGATTGGGGGAGAAACCAGCCCCAGCATTTT. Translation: CSARDWGRNQPQHF.

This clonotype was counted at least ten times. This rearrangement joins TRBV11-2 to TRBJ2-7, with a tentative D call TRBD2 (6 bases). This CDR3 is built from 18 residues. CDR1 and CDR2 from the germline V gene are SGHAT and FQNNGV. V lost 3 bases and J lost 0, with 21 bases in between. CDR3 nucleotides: TGTGCCAGCAGCTTTCGAGGGGTTAGCGGAGATAGCTCCTACGAGCAGTACGTC. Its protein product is CASSFRGVSGDSSYEQYV.

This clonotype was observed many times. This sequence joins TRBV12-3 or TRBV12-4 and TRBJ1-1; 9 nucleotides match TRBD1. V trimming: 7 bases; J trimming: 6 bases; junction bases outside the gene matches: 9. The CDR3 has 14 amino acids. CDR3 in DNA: TGTGCCAGCAACCGACAGGGGGGTCGGGCTGAAGCTTTCTTT. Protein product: CASNRQGGRAEAFF.

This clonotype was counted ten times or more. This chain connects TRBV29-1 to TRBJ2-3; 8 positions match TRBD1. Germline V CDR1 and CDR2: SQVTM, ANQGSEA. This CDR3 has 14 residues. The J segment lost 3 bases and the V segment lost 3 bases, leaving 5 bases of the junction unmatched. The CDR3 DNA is TGCAGCGTTGAGGGCAGGGGGCCGACAGATACGCAGTATTTT. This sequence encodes CSVEGRGPTDTQYF.